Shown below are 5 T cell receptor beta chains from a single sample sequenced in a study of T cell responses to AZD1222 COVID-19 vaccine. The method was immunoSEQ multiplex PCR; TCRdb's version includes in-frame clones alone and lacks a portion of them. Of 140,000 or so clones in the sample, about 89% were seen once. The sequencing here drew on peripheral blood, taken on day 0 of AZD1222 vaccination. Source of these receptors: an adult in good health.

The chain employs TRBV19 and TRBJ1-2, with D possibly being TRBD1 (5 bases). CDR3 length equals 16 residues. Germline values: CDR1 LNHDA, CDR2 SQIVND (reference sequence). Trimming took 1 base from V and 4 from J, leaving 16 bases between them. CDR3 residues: CASSIVGQGSVYGYTF. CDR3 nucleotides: TGTGCCAGTAGTATAGTAGGCCAGGGTTCGGTCTATGGCTACACCTTC. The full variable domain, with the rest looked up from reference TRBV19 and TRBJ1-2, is DGGITQSPKYLFRKEGQNVTLSCEQNLNHDAMYWYRQDPGQGLRLIYYSQIVNDFQKGDIAEGYSVSREKKESFPLTVTSAQKNPTAFYLCASSIVGQGSVYGYTFGSGTRLTVV.

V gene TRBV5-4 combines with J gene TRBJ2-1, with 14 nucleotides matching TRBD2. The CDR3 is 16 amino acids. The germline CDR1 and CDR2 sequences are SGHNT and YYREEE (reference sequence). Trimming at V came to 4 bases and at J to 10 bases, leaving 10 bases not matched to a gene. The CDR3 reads CASSNRGLAGESEQFF. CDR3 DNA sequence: TGTGCCAGCAGCAACAGGGGACTAGCGGGAGAGTCAGAGCAGTTCTTC.

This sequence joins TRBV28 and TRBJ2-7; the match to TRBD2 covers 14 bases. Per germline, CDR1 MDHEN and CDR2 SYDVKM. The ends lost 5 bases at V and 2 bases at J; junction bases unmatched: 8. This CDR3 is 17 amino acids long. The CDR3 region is CASSPGTSGSHTYEQYF. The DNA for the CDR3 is TGTGCCAGCAGTCCCGGGACTAGCGGGAGTCACACCTACGAGCAGTACTTC.

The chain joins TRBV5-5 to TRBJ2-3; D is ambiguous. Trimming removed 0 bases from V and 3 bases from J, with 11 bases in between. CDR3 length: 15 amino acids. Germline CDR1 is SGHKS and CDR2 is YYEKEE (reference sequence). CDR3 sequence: CASSLGGRLTDTQYF. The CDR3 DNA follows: TGTGCCAGCAGCTTGGGTGGGCGGCTGACAGATACGCAGTATTTT.

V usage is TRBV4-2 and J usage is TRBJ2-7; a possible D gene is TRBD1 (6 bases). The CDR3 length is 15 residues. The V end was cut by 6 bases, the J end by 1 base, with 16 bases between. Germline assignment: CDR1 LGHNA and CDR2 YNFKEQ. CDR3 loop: CASSSRDTQSYEQYF. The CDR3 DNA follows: TGTGCCAGCAGTTCCCGGGACACGCAATCCTACGAGCAGTACTTC.